This is a list of T cell receptor beta chains from one sample in a study of molecular identifiers for immune sequencing clone quantification. MiXCR, applied by TCRdb to the PCR reads, yields one record per CDR3 protein. The table lists hundreds of thousands of distinct CDR3 sequences, about 25% of them singletons, with 0.7% to 0.95% in the top ten. Sequencing was done on a sample of naive CD8+ T cells from blood, with Jurkat cell RNA spiked in. The receptors were gathered from a human donor in good health. Some libraries in this study had Jurkat cell RNA spiked in. CDR3s include the opening cysteine and the closing phenylalanine or tryptophan. Each record gives: D gene, J gene, clone size, V gene, CDR3 DNA, CDR3 protein. The D gene is left open where the match is weak. Clone size is stated in some rows and not others, as once, few, many or a class when expanded.

TRBD1 TRBJ2-1 many TRBV29-1 TGCAGCGTTGAGGGACAGGGGGACGGGATTCTTAATGAGCAGTTCTTC CSVEGQGDGILNEQFF
TRBD1 TRBJ1-1 many TRBV18 TGTGCCAGCTCACCCCCTCGACAGGGGTTGGGGAACACTGAAGCTTTCTTT CASSPPRQGLGNTEAFF
. TRBJ1-3 many TRBV7-3 TGTGCCAGCAGCTTACTAGCTGGAAACACCATATATTTT CASSLLAGNTIYF
. TRBJ2-5 . TRBV12-3/TRBV12-4 TGTGCGAGCAGTTGTTCTGGGGGCCAGGAGACCCAGTACTTC CASSCSGGQETQYF
TRBD1 TRBJ2-7 many TRBV5-1 TGCGCCAGCAGCTCAGGGACAGGGGGCGAGCAGTACTTC CASSSGTGGEQYF
. TRBJ1-6 few TRBV7-9 TGTGCCAGCAGTCTCTCCCGGCCCCCGGGTTCACCCCTCCACTTT CASSLSRPPGSPLHF
. TRBJ2-3 many TRBV24-1 TGTGCCACCAGGAGCGGAGATACGCAGTATTTT CATRSGDTQYF
. TRBJ1-1 many TRBV4-1 TGCGCCAGCAACCCCTTGCAGGGTAAGAACACTGAAGCTTTCTTT CASNPLQGKNTEAFF
TRBD2 TRBJ2-7 . TRBV7-9 TGTGCCAGCAGCTTAGACCCCCCCTGGGGGGGGGGCTACGAGCAGTACTTC CASSLDPPWGGGYEQYF
. TRBJ2-7 few TRBV27 TGTGCCAGCAGTTTGCAAGGCCCGGGGAGCTCCTACGAGCAGTACTTC CASSLQGPGSSYEQYF
. TRBJ2-7 few TRBV19 TGTGCCAGTAGTAAGAGCGAGCAGTACTTC CASSKSEQYF
TRBD2 TRBJ2-7 few TRBV6-5 TGTGCCAGCAGTCCCATCCGGGAGGCTAGCGGAATCTACGAGCAGTACTTC CASSPIREASGIYEQYF
. TRBJ2-1 many TRBV2 TGTGCCAGCAGCGCTCTAGCGACCTCCTACAATGAGCAGTTCTTC CASSALATSYNEQFF
TRBD1 TRBJ2-7 many TRBV5-6 TGTGCCAGCAGCTTAGCCGGGACAGCCCACGAGCAGTACTTC CASSLAGTAHEQYF
. TRBJ2-3 many TRBV20-1 TGCAGTGCTAGACAGACCGCCGGAGATACGCAGTATTTT CSARQTAGDTQYF
. TRBJ1-1 many TRBV5-1 TGCGCCAGCAGCTCGGACCCAATGGTTATGGGGGATGATGAAGCTTTCTTT CASSSDPMVMGDDEAFF
. TRBJ1-5 . TRBV12-3/TRBV12-4 TGTGCCAGCAGTCCGGGACACCGAAACAATCAGCCCCAGCATTTT CASSPGHRNNQPQHF
. TRBJ2-7 few TRBV9 TGTGCCAGCAGCGTAGTTCCAGGATCGGGGTACGAGCAGTACTTC CASSVVPGSGYEQYF
. TRBJ2-7 many TRBV20-1 TGCAGTGCTGAAAAGAGGGACCAACCCCTGTACGAGCAGTACTTC CSAEKRDQPLYEQYF
. TRBJ2-5 few TRBV27 TGTGCCAGCAGTTTTCTCTCTCAAGAGACCCAGTACTTC CASSFLSQETQYF
. TRBJ2-5 many TRBV7-9 TGTGCCAGCAGCTTACCCCCGATCGGAGAGACCCAGTACTTC CASSLPPIGETQYF
. TRBJ1-1 many TRBV29-1 TGCAGCGTTGAAGGTGGAAGGGGCACTGAAGCTTTCTTT CSVEGGRGTEAFF
. TRBJ2-2 . TRBV4-3 TGCGCCAGCAGCCAAGATTTGTTTAGCGGAACTAACACCGGGGAGCTGTTTTTT CASSQDLFSGTNTGELFF
. TRBJ2-5 few TRBV27 TGTGCCAGCAGCCAATCCGCTTGGCAGACCCAGTACTTC CASSQSAWQTQYF
. TRBJ2-7 . TRBV5-4 TGTGCCAGCAGCTTGGGGCAGGGCATGACCTACGAGCAGTACTTC CASSLGQGMTYEQYF
TRBD1 TRBJ2-7 few TRBV27 TGTGCCAGCAGGGGGGGCAGGGGGCTGTACGAGCAGTACTTC CASRGGRGLYEQYF
. TRBJ2-7 many TRBV4-1 TGCGCCAGCAGCAAAGAGGTCAGGGACGAGCAGTACTTC CASSKEVRDEQYF
. TRBJ2-7 many TRBV29-1 TGCAGCGCCGGGGGACAGAACTACGAGCAGTACTTC CSAGGQNYEQYF
TRBD1 TRBJ2-1 many TRBV4-3 TGCGCCAGCAGCTACGGGACAGGGGGCGAGCAGTTCTTC CASSYGTGGEQFF
. TRBJ2-1 . TRBV27 TGTGCCAGCAATACTATCCGTCCGGGATGGGGGAATGAGCAGTTCTTC CASNTIRPGWGNEQFF
TRBD2 TRBJ2-4 many TRBV12-3/TRBV12-4 TGTGCCAGCAGTTATAGCGGGATTACCAAAAACATTCAGTACTTC CASSYSGITKNIQYF
TRBD2 TRBJ2-7 many TRBV20-1 TGCAGTGCTAGGGGGGGGGTCTCCTACGAGCAGTACTTC CSARGGVSYEQYF
. TRBJ2-7 many TRBV28 TGTGCCACCCTGAGACAGGGAGGTTACGAGCAGTACTTC CATLRQGGYEQYF
TRBD1 TRBJ1-2 many TRBV12-3/TRBV12-4 TGTGCCACTTCCATCTCAACGGGACAGGGGACCAACTATGGCTACACCTTC CATSISTGQGTNYGYTF
TRBD2 TRBJ2-2 few TRBV20-1 TGCAGTGCTAGAGTTTTTGGTAGTAGCGGGGGGAACACCGGGGAGCTGTTTTTT CSARVFGSSGGNTGELFF